Shown below are 7 T cell receptor beta chains from a single sample sequenced in a study of CD8 T cells in Susac syndrome. Reverse transcription of roughly 0.5 to 1 ug RNA was performed with random hexamers. Each CDR3 protein is one row after TCRdb ran MiXCR on the immunoSEQ multiplex PCR reads. The table has about 150,000 distinct CDR3 sequences, approximately 96% seen once; the top ten hold 0.2% to 0.25%. Material for sequencing was CD8+ T cells from PBMCs. Source of these receptors: a human donor with multiple sclerosis.

V usage is TRBV12-3 or TRBV12-4 and J usage is TRBJ2-2; no clear D. The CDR3 is 16 amino acids. Trimming took 5 bases from V and 2 from J, leaving 15 bases between them. CDR3 in amino acids: CASSPLARPNTGELFF. The CDR3 DNA sequence: TGTGCCAGCAGTCCCTTGGCCCGCCCCAACACCGGGGAGCTGTTTTTT.

This chain links TRBV7-9 with TRBJ1-1; the D gene is possibly TRBD1 (5 bases). Germline CDR1 is SEHNR and CDR2 is FQNEAQ (reference sequence). The V end lost 5 bases, the J end lost 4 bases, and 14 bases lay between the germline ends. This CDR3 has 14 amino acids. Here the CDR3 DNA reads TGTGCCAGCAGCCCAGGGTCAGAGGGCACTGAAGCTTTCTTT. Protein product: CASSPGSEGTEAFF.

The V call is TRBV9, the J call TRBJ2-1, with D tentatively TRBD1 (6 bases). V gave up 6 bases and J gave up 7 bases, with 17 bases separating them. This CDR3 is 14 amino acids long. The germline CDR1 and CDR2 sequences are SGDLS and YYNGEE. The CDR3 nucleotides are TGTGCCAGCACCTCGGGGCAACAGGGAAATGAGCAGTTCTTC. Translated: CASTSGQQGNEQFF.

This clonotype was counted only a few times. J is TRBJ2-1 and V is TRBV30; perhaps TRBD2 as D (5 bases). Germline V gene lookup returns CDR1 GTSNPN and CDR2 SVGIG (reference sequence). V was cut by 0 bases and J by 4 bases, with 7 bases left in between. There are 13 residues in the CDR3. CDR3 bases: TGTGCCTGGAGTGTCGGCGGGTACAATGAGCAGTTCTTC. It codes for CAWSVGGYNEQFF.

The CDR3 DNA reads as TGTGCCAGCAGCTTAGCCCGGACAGGGGATTATCATGGCTACACCTTC. Amino acids: CASSLARTGDYHGYTF. The V gene is TRBV7-8, the J gene TRBJ1-2; 9 bases map to TRBD1. The J segment lost 6 bases and the V segment lost 0 bases, leaving 8 bases of the junction unmatched. Germline V gene sequence: CDR1 SGHVS, CDR2 FQNEAQ. This CDR3 region has 16 residues.

This clonotype has only a few counts. The chain is built from TRBV12-3 or TRBV12-4 and TRBJ1-1; unclear D gene. CDR3 length: 13 residues. V shed 4 bases and J shed 6 bases, with 12 bases lying between them. As DNA, the CDR3 is TGTGCCAGCAGTTGGACTGAGAGGGCTGAAGCTTTCTTT. This sequence encodes CASSWTERAEAFF.

V usage is TRBV29-1 and J usage is TRBJ1-2, with a weak D call TRBD1 (5 bases). The CDR3 contains 14 residues. V dropped 1 base and J dropped 0 bases, with 9 bases sitting between them. Germline CDR1 is SQVTM and CDR2 is ANQGSEA. The DNA for the CDR3 is TGCAGCGTTGAAGCAGGGAGCGCTAACTATGGCTACACCTTC. This sequence encodes CSVEAGSANYGYTF.